Detailed here is one T cell receptor (beta chain). Its specificity is unknown. Profiled with immunoSEQ multiplex PCR; TCRdb holds only in-frame clones, not every one. The sample holds approximately 150,000 clones; 90% are singletons and the top ten take less than 3%. This entry comes from a study of T cell responses to AZD1222 COVID-19 vaccine. Study results and caveats: Females made up more of the donors, who were largely white British, and clonal diversity may have come out too low. CD4 TCRs associated with vaccination spanned spike, dominating at 160-218 and 743-854.

The CDR3 is made up of 17 amino acids. Germline V lookup: CDR1 SGHTA, CDR2 FQGTGA. Losses at the gene ends were 5 bases for V and 5 bases for J; bases not matched to a gene: 9. The TCR was taken from an adult in good health. Here the sequenced sample was peripheral blood, taken on day 0 of AZD1222 vaccination. V and J are TRBV7-3 and TRBJ2-5; 15 bases align to TRBD2. In DNA, the CDR3 is TGTGCCAGCAGCCCGGGACTAGCGGGGGGCCGGGATGAGACCCAGTACTTC. Translated, it gives CASSPGLAGGRDETQYF.